The entry below describes one T cell receptor beta chain. The antigen is unknown. Sequencing was performed with immunoSEQ multiplex PCR; in TCRdb, only in-frame clones are kept and a portion is missing. This table holds about 30,000 clones, less than 90% found once. J was trimmed by 7 bases and V by 2 bases; bases with no gene match: 4. CDR1 is SGHDT and CDR2 is YYEEEE in the germline V gene. The CDR3 spans 14 residues. This sample stems from a study of a mutant IDH1 vaccine in newly diagnosed glioma. The time point here: week 23, last vaccination. Vaccination comprised doses that each held 300 ug of mutant IDH1 20-mer peptide, plus topical imiquimod. The donor cohort comprised cases of new WHO grade 3 or 4 IDH1-mutant, ATRX-lost astrocytoma. Study conclusions and caveats: Pseudoprogression seemingly bore no relation to changes in top peripheral T cell clonotypes.

Sample: PBMCs, taken from a glioma patient whose treatment included an IDH1 peptide vaccine. This chain links TRBV5-6 with TRBJ1-4, with 8 bases lining up with TRBD1. The source of this sequence is a woman under 30 with glioma. The CDR3, as DNA: TGTGCCAGCAGCTTTGACAGGGGTGGTGAAAAACTGTTTTTT. Amino acids: CASSFDRGGEKLFF.